This is a list of T cell receptor beta chains from one sample in a study of blood T cell repertoires in COVID-19. TCRdb keeps only in-frame clones here, not all; method: immunoSEQ multiplex PCR. The sample contains 95,000 to 150,000 clones, approximately 87% of which appear only once. The sequencing input was peripheral blood. The receptors shown here come from a man aged 50 to 60 with acute or convalescent COVID-19. Each CDR3 is given with its conserved first and last residue. The order of the fields is clone size, J gene, V gene, D gene, CDR3 protein, CDR3 DNA. A D gene is named only where the DNA matches it firmly. Clone size is not always given. Where it is, it says once, few, many or a class for expanded clones.

.	TRBJ1-2	TRBV6-5	.	CASTRLNYGYTF	TGTGCCAGTACCCGGTTGAACTATGGCTACACCTTC
.	TRBJ2-2	TRBV6-5	TRBD2	CASSPGGGTGELFF	TGTGCCAGCAGCCCGGGGGGGGGCACCGGGGAGCTGTTTTTT
.	TRBJ2-7	TRBV10-3	.	CAISLTGLTYEQYF	TGTGCCATCAGCTTGACAGGACTCACCTACGAGCAGTACTTC
.	TRBJ2-5	TRBV4-2	TRBD2	CASSQGSGNQETQYF	TGTGCCAGCAGCCAAGGTAGCGGGAACCAAGAGACCCAGTACTTC
.	TRBJ1-2	TRBV18	.	CASSPPGRVSYGYTF	TGTGCCAGCTCACCACCGGGGAGAGTGTCCTATGGCTACACCTTC
.	TRBJ2-3	TRBV10-3	.	CAIMDSSKADTQYF	TGTGCCATCATGGACAGCTCCAAGGCAGATACGCAGTATTTT
.	TRBJ1-1	TRBV18	.	CASSPGGKPQVTEAFF	TGTGCCAGCTCACCAGGAGGGAAACCTCAGGTCACTGAAGCTTTCTTT
.	TRBJ2-7	TRBV25-1	.	CASSPQAGEQYF	TGTGCCAGCAGTCCTCAGGCTGGCGAGCAGTACTTC
.	TRBJ2-1	TRBV19	TRBD2	CASSRTSGTYNEQFF	TGTGCCAGTAGTAGGACTAGCGGAACCTACAATGAGCAGTTCTTC
.	TRBJ2-3	TRBV9	.	CASSGTGTRTDTQYF	TGTGCCAGCAGCGGAACAGGGACCCGCACAGATACGCAGTATTTT
.	TRBJ2-5	TRBV20-1	.	CSASSNPHRVGETQYF	TGCAGTGCTAGTTCCAATCCCCACAGGGTAGGGGAGACCCAGTACTTC
.	TRBJ2-2	TRBV6-4	.	CASRVGLTGELFF	TGTGCCAGCAGAGTCGGACTTACCGGGGAGCTGTTTTTT
.	TRBJ1-6	TRBV19	.	CASTTGQGYSPLHF	TGTGCCAGTACAACGGGACAAGGGTATTCACCCCTCCACTTT
few	TRBJ2-5	TRBV6-6	TRBD1	CASSYPGTGEGETQYF	TGTGCCAGCAGTTACCCAGGGACAGGGGAGGGAGAGACCCAGTACTTC
few	TRBJ2-7	TRBV10-3	.	CAISEQGGGVNEQYF	TGTGCCATCAGTGAGCAGGGGGGCGGAGTCAACGAGCAGTACTTC
.	TRBJ2-5	TRBV4-2	TRBD2	CASSQGTSGRQETQYF	TGTGCCAGCAGCCAAGGGACTAGCGGGAGGCAAGAGACCCAGTACTTC
.	TRBJ2-7	TRBV6-5	TRBD2	CASSYSWTSGSYEQYF	TGTGCCAGCAGTTACTCGTGGACTAGCGGCTCCTACGAGCAGTACTTC
.	TRBJ2-7	TRBV11-2	TRBD2	CASSLVWTSSRQQYF	TGTGCCAGCAGCTTAGTATGGACTAGCTCACGTCAGCAGTACTTC
few	TRBJ2-5	TRBV11-2	.	CASSLVGVQETQYF	TGTGCCAGCAGCTTAGTAGGGGTACAAGAGACCCAGTACTTC
few	TRBJ2-4	TRBV27	TRBD2	CAAPAGESGNIQYF	TGTGCCGCCCCAGCGGGAGAGTCTGGAAACATTCAGTACTTC
many	TRBJ1-5	TRBV24-1	.	CATSEGQGFNQPQHF	TGTGCCACCAGTGAAGGCCAGGGGTTCAATCAGCCCCAGCATTTT
.	TRBJ1-1	TRBV15	TRBD1	CATSRDRGQVRAFF	TGTGCCACTAGCCGGGACAGGGGACAGGTTCGAGCTTTCTTT
few	TRBJ1-2	TRBV9	.	CASSVSPKLQGDLYGYTF	TGTGCCAGCAGCGTATCGCCAAAGTTACAGGGCGACCTCTATGGCTACACCTTC
.	TRBJ2-2	TRBV15	TRBD2	CATRTSGNTGELFF	TGTGCCACCAGAACTAGCGGGAACACCGGGGAGCTGTTTTTT
.	TRBJ1-4	TRBV7-2	.	CASSLGDRNEKLFF	TGTGCCAGCAGCTTAGGTGACAGGAATGAAAAACTGTTTTTT
.	TRBJ1-2	TRBV18	.	CASSPTVANYGYTF	TGTGCCAGCTCACCGACAGTTGCTAACTATGGCTACACCTTC
.	TRBJ2-1	TRBV10-1	TRBD1	CASRKDRCSYNEQFF	TGCGCCAGCAGAAAGGACAGGTGCTCCTACAATGAGCAGTTCTTC
few	TRBJ2-7	TRBV5-4	.	CASSLAREHEQYF	TGTGCCAGCAGCTTGGCCAGGGAACACGAGCAGTACTTC
.	TRBJ2-7	TRBV2	TRBD2	CASSSGLAGRYEQYF	TGTGCCAGCAGCTCAGGACTAGCGGGAAGGTACGAGCAGTACTTC
few	TRBJ2-3	TRBV6-5	TRBD1	CASGRTGDTDTQYF	TGTGCCAGCGGGAGGACAGGGGACACAGATACGCAGTATTTT
.	TRBJ1-1	TRBV7-8	.	CASSLALDTEAFF	TGTGCCAGCAGCTTAGCCCTTGACACTGAAGCTTTCTTT
.	TRBJ1-2	TRBV10-2	TRBD1	CASSIQGASYGYTF	TGCGCCAGCAGTATACAGGGGGCGAGCTATGGCTACACCTTC
.	TRBJ2-7	TRBV7-2	TRBD2	CASIRLAGSYEQYF	TGTGCCAGCATCCGACTAGCGGGGTCCTACGAGCAGTACTTC
.	TRBJ1-2	TRBV6-4	TRBD1	CARGAGQGNYGYTF	TGTGCCAGAGGAGCGGGACAGGGGAATTATGGCTACACCTTC
once	TRBJ1-6	TRBV14	.	CASSQVNSSPLHF	TGTGCCAGCAGCCAAGTAAACTCCTCACCCCTCCACTTT
.	TRBJ1-5	TRBV24-1	TRBD1	CATSDFDRVQPQHF	TGTGCCACCAGTGATTTTGACAGGGTTCAGCCCCAGCATTTT
few	TRBJ2-4	TRBV3-1/TRBV3-2	.	CASSQEGWIIQYF	TGTGCCAGCAGCCAGGAGGGATGGATCATTCAGTACTTC
.	TRBJ2-3	TRBV27	.	CASSFGRGTDTQYF	TGTGCCAGCAGTTTCGGTCGCGGCACAGATACGCAGTATTTT
once	TRBJ1-2	TRBV12-3/TRBV12-4	.	CASTGGAGYTF	TGTGCCAGCACGGGGGGGGCGGGCTACACCTTC
.	TRBJ2-1	TRBV6-2/TRBV6-3	TRBD2	CASIPLAGINEQFF	TGTGCCAGCATCCCTCTAGCGGGGATCAATGAGCAGTTCTTC
.	TRBJ2-5	TRBV5-1	.	CASSLAEGPETQYF	TGCGCCAGCAGCTTGGCGGAGGGCCCAGAGACCCAGTACTTC
few	TRBJ2-7	TRBV7-9	TRBD2	CASSLGLAETSYEQYF	TGTGCCAGCAGCCTAGGACTAGCGGAAACCTCCTACGAGCAGTACTTC
few	TRBJ1-2	TRBV30	TRBD1	CAWTAVIGGAGGYTF	TGTGCCTGGACGGCGGTTATAGGGGGCGCGGGTGGCTACACCTTC
.	TRBJ2-3	TRBV4-1	TRBD2	CASRGGTSGRTDTQYF	TGCGCCAGCAGAGGGGGAACTAGCGGGAGAACAGATACGCAGTATTTT